These T cell receptor beta chains were read from a single sample in a study of T cell responses to AZD1222 COVID-19 vaccine. Assay used: immunoSEQ multiplex PCR; TCRdb lists only in-frame clones, some missing. The table records about 110,000 clones, less than 95% of them present only once. The sequenced sample was peripheral blood, obtained 28 days after the second AZD1222 dose. The receptor source for this set is an adult who received the AZD1222 COVID-19 vaccine. Both conserved end residues are part of each CDR3. The D gene is left open where the match is weak.

D gene	J gene	V gene	CDR3 protein
NA	TRBJ2-1	TRBV7-2	CASSLIPGEQFF
NA	TRBJ2-2	TRBV7-9	CASTGQRDAGELFF
NA	TRBJ1-2	TRBV5-1	CASSLDGAPAYGYTF
NA	TRBJ1-5	TRBV6-2/TRBV6-3	CASSYGGEGQPQHF
NA	TRBJ1-5	TRBV7-2	CASSSSQGIQPQHF
NA	TRBJ1-3	TRBV18	CASSPAGSSGNTIYF
TRBD1	TRBJ1-1	TRBV5-1	CASSWDRGNTEAFF
NA	TRBJ1-4	TRBV5-6	CASSLEVTNEKLFF
NA	TRBJ1-1	TRBV6-5	CASSSELSTEAFF
TRBD1	TRBJ1-6	TRBV18	CASSSTGSYNSPLHF
NA	TRBJ2-7	TRBV14	CASSQDLVATYEQYF
TRBD2	TRBJ2-7	TRBV6-2/TRBV6-3	CASSSRGVQGEGYEQYF
NA	TRBJ2-7	TRBV21-1	CASSKFFRVLVGGHLYEQYF
NA	TRBJ1-4	TRBV12-5	CASGFAGRTNEKLFF
TRBD1	TRBJ1-5	TRBV10-3	CAISRTGSDQPQHF
NA	TRBJ2-5	TRBV5-1	CASSLGGLLGAETQYF
TRBD1	TRBJ1-2	TRBV7-9	CASSLRGSGTGDDGYTF
TRBD1	TRBJ2-7	TRBV30	CAWSEDRVGEQYF
TRBD1	TRBJ2-7	TRBV5-1	CASSLDRGNSREQYF
TRBD1	TRBJ2-1	TRBV5-6	CASSLALLWTGVRNEQFF
NA	TRBJ1-4	TRBV2	CASSEGGGRASEKLFF
NA	TRBJ2-1	TRBV3-1/TRBV3-2	CASSQDLRRRGLYNEQFF
NA	TRBJ2-2	TRBV11-1	CASKRDTGELFF
TRBD1	TRBJ1-1	TRBV5-4	CASSYAGTANTEAFF
TRBD2	TRBJ2-7	TRBV6-5	CASRSSGVPYEQYF
TRBD1	TRBJ1-1	TRBV9	CASSAHRGMDTEAFF
NA	TRBJ1-1	TRBV3-1/TRBV3-2	CASSPIQGEAFF
NA	TRBJ2-5	TRBV4-1	CASSQGPREETQYF
NA	TRBJ2-5	TRBV6-5	CATLMGVQETQYF
NA	TRBJ1-1	TRBV5-1	CASSFEGLYTEAFF
NA	TRBJ1-4	TRBV5-5	CASSPISRGGYEKLFF
TRBD1	TRBJ2-2	TRBV14	CAMTGTENTGELFF
TRBD1	TRBJ1-6	TRBV6-5	CASRDRGYNSPLHF
NA	TRBJ2-7	TRBV11-2	CASSLGHEQYF
TRBD1	TRBJ1-6	TRBV10-3	CAISRGQAQNSPLHF
NA	TRBJ1-6	TRBV6-5	CASSFQGLLSPLHF
TRBD2	TRBJ2-1	TRBV5-4	CASSPGGGKYNEQFF
TRBD1	TRBJ1-2	TRBV19	CASSKTGISANYGYTF
TRBD1	TRBJ2-7	TRBV5-8	CASRLQGASYEQYF
TRBD1	TRBJ2-7	TRBV7-8	CASSISRDRSAYEQYF